The 10 T cell receptor beta chains below were found in one sample sequenced in a study of cytotoxic CD8 clonotypes in ibrutinib-treated CLL. Sequenced by immunoSEQ multiplex PCR; TCRdb stores in-frame clones only, minus some. Of about 200,000 clones in the sample, roughly 65% were seen once. The sample in question was PBMCs, obtained after 12 months of ibrutinib treatment. All receptors derive from a human donor with chronic lymphocytic leukemia.

This sequence joins TRBV28 and TRBJ2-2; D is undetermined. The CDR3 is 14 residues long. Germline V gene sequence: CDR1 MDHEN, CDR2 SYDVKM. V was pared by 3 bases and J by 7 bases, with 12 bases between. DNA of the CDR3: TGTGCCAGCAGTTTTCTTGGTAAAAACGGGGAGCTGTTTTTT. Its translation is CASSFLGKNGELFF.

The chain has TRBV6-6 and TRBJ2-3; 9 bases align to TRBD1. J was trimmed by 0 bases and V by 7 bases; bases with no gene match: 5. The CDR3 loop spans 15 amino acids. CDR1 and CDR2 from the germline V gene are MNHNY and SVGAGI (reference sequence). The CDR3 loop reads CASMPQGASTDTQYF. The CDR3 DNA reads as TGTGCCAGCATGCCACAGGGGGCGAGCACAGATACGCAGTATTTT.

The chain joins TRBV2 to TRBJ1-4; TRBD1 matches 7 bases. The V gene end was trimmed by 1 base and the J gene end by 7 bases; junction bases not matched to a gene: 3. The CDR3 runs 14 residues. Germline CDR1 reads SNHLY; CDR2 reads FYNNEI. CDR3 sequence: CASSEEQGSEKLFF. CDR3 nucleotides: TGTGCCAGCAGTGAAGAACAGGGGAGTGAAAAACTGTTTTTT.

This sequence joins TRBV18 and TRBJ1-2; 7 bases are shared with TRBD1. Germline V gene lookup returns CDR1 KGHSH and CDR2 LQKENI. With V trimmed by 0 bases and J by 2 bases, 3 bases remained unmatched. The CDR3 length is 15 residues. The CDR3 DNA sequence: TGTGCCAGCTCACCACCGACAGGGAGGAACTATGGCTACACCTTC. As protein: CASSPPTGRNYGYTF.

The V and J genes are TRBV7-3 and TRBJ1-1, with a weak D call TRBD1 (6 bases). Trimming removed 6 bases at V and 1 base at J, with 9 bases between. CDR1 is SGHTA and CDR2 is FQGTGA in the germline V gene. The CDR3 runs 13 residues. The CDR3 coding sequence is TGTGCCAGCAGAGGGGGACCGAACACTGAAGCTTTCTTT. Protein product: CASRGGPNTEAFF. Complete variable domain (other parts from reference TRBV7-3 and TRBJ1-1): GAGVSQTPSNKVTEKGKYVELRCDPISGHTALYWYRQSLGQGPEFLIYFQGTGAADDSGLPNDRFFAVRPEGSVSTLKIQRTERGDSAVYLCASRGGPNTEAFFGQGTRLTVV.

The rearrangement uses TRBV5-1 and TRBJ2-1, with 11 positions matching TRBD2. From germline, CDR1 is SGHRS and CDR2 YFSETQ. This CDR3 is 14 amino acids long. The V gene end was trimmed by 3 bases and the J gene end by 7 bases; junction bases not matched to a gene: 3. As DNA, the CDR3 is TGCGCCAGCAGCTCTACTAGCGGGAGAAATGAGCAGTTCTTC. Amino acid sequence: CASSSTSGRNEQFF.

This clone occurred a few times. The J gene is TRBJ2-7, the V gene TRBV6-4, with TRBD2 identical over 9 bases. V gave up 8 bases and J gave up 1 base; unmatched junction bases: 15. Germline values: CDR1 MRHNA, CDR2 SNTAGT. The CDR3 has 17 residues. The CDR3 reads CASPRKAGGPSSYEQYF. In DNA form, the CDR3 reads TGTGCCAGCCCCCGAAAGGCGGGGGGGCCAAGTTCCTACGAGCAGTACTTC.

The V call is TRBV6-5, the J call TRBJ1-1; no clear D gene. The ends were cut back, 2 bases at V and 1 base at J, with 8 bases in the middle. The CDR3 runs to 14 residues. From germline, CDR1 is MNHEY and CDR2 SVGAGI. In DNA form, the CDR3 reads TGTGCCAGCAGTTACGGTCAGACGAACACTGAAGCTTTCTTT. Its translation: CASSYGQTNTEAFF.

This chain joins TRBV28 and TRBJ2-5; D tentatively fits TRBD1 or TRBD2 (5 bases each). Germline V gene sequence: CDR1 MDHEN, CDR2 SYDVKM. This CDR3 has 16 amino acids. Trimming pared 3 bases from V and 1 base from J, leaving 15 bases between. The CDR3 nucleotides read TGTGCCAGCAGTTTGTCTCAGGGACGCCGCCAAGAGACCCAGTACTTC. It codes for CASSLSQGRRQETQYF. Variable domain in full (rest from reference TRBV28 and TRBJ2-5): DVKVTQSSRYLVKRTGEKVFLECVQDMDHENMFWYRQDPGLGLRLIYFSYDVKMKEKGDIPEGYSVSREKKERFSLILESASTNQTSMYLCASSLSQGRRQETQYFGPGTRLLVL.

J is TRBJ2-5 and V is TRBV15; D is ambiguous. Trimming took off 4 bases at V and 5 bases at J, with 11 bases between the two ends. This CDR3 spans 13 amino acids. Germline CDR1 LNHNV, CDR2 YYDKDF (reference sequence). In DNA, the CDR3 is TGTGCCACCAGCATAGAGCCACGGGAGACCCAGTACTTC. Translating gives CATSIEPRETQYF.